The 16 T cell receptor beta chains given below trace back to one sample, sequenced in a study of response to subunit inactivated influenza vaccine. TCRdb re-derived calls from the RT-PCR reads in MiXCR, one entry per CDR3 protein. The sample carries hundreds of thousands of distinct CDR3 sequences, about 12% recorded once. Sequencing was performed on non-naive T cells sorted from PBMCs, taken 14 to 15 days before vaccination. The receptors were sampled from a man aged 45-65 years who received an inactivated influenza vaccine.

This chain links TRBV11-3 with TRBJ2-5; D uncertain. The germline gives CDR1 SGHNT, CDR2 YENEEA. The CDR3 is made up of 13 amino acids. V was shortened by 4 bases and J by 7 bases, with 13 bases between the two germline ends. CDR3 sequence (DNA): TGTGCCAGCAGCTCGGGCCCCTTGGGGACCCAGTACTTC. Protein sequence: CASSSGPLGTQYF.

The CDR3 loop is CASSEAGVMRGYTF. The CDR3 DNA reads as TGTGCCAGCAGTGAAGCGGGGGTTATGAGGGGCTACACCTTC. The chain links TRBV6-1 to TRBJ1-2; D possibly corresponds to TRBD1 (5 bases). Trimming removed 0 bases from V and 8 bases from J, with 13 bases in between. Germline V gene data show CDR1 as MNHNS and CDR2 as SASEGT. The CDR3 runs 14 residues.

In its sample, this clonotype was seen a few times. V usage is TRBV13 and J usage is TRBJ2-5; tentative D call: TRBD2 (6 bases). The CDR3 has 16 residues. CDR1 and CDR2 (germline): PRHDT, FYEKMQ (reference sequence). Trimming left V 3 bases short and J 1 base short, with 15 bases between. In DNA, the CDR3 is TGTGCCAGCAGCTTTGGAGGCGGAGGGATCCAAGAGACCCAGTACTTC. Translating it yields CASSFGGGGIQETQYF.

The table lists this clonotype with many counts. The chain uses TRBV7-2 and TRBJ2-7; possibly TRBD1 or TRBD2 for D (5 bases each). This CDR3 region has 13 residues. The germline V gene encodes CDR1 SGHTA and CDR2 FQGNSA. The V end lost 4 bases, the J end lost 0 bases, and 7 bases lay between the germline ends. The CDR3 region is CASSWGSSYEQYF. The CDR3 DNA reads TGTGCCAGCAGCTGGGGGTCCTCCTACGAGCAGTACTTC.

This clonotype was found a few times. The chain links TRBV6-2 or TRBV6-3 to TRBJ2-3, with D tentatively TRBD1 (6 bases). CDR1 and CDR2 (germline): MNHEY, SVGEGT. Trimming shortened V by 1 base and J by 9 bases, and 20 bases separated the two germline ends. The length of the CDR3 is 16 residues. CDR3 nucleotides: TGTGCCAGCAGTTACTTAGGGCAGGGGCAGAGGAGGACGCAGTATTTT. It is translated as CASSYLGQGQRRTQYF.

This clonotype came up many times. This sequence joins TRBV4-1 and TRBJ2-1; D remains ambiguous. CDR3 length: 15 amino acids. Trimming took 1 base from V and 2 from J, leaving 9 bases between them. Germline lookup yields CDR1 MGHRA and CDR2 YSYEKL. The chain's CDR3 is CASSQGPGAYNEQFF. In DNA form, the CDR3 reads TGCGCCAGCAGCCAAGGCCCTGGGGCCTACAATGAGCAGTTCTTC.

The V and J genes are TRBV19 and TRBJ1-1; D perhaps matches TRBD1 (5 bases). Germline V lookup: CDR1 LNHDA, CDR2 SQIVND (reference sequence). Trimming pared 7 bases from V and 7 bases from J, leaving 16 bases between. The CDR3 covers 13 residues. CDR3 in DNA: TGTGCCAGTAAGTTCATCAGGGCCGGTGAAGCTTTCTTT. Its protein product is CASKFIRAGEAFF.

The rearrangement joins TRBV6-2 or TRBV6-3 to TRBJ2-6; TRBD1 matches at 10 bases. Trimming at V came to 6 bases and at J to 2 bases, leaving 7 bases not matched to a gene. The CDR3 is 17 amino acids. Germline lookup yields CDR1 MNHEY and CDR2 SVGEGT. CDR3 nucleotides: TGTGCCAGCAGCCTAGGGACAGGGGTTCCTGGGGCCAACGTCCTGACTTTC. This sequence encodes CASSLGTGVPGANVLTF.

This clonotype was recorded many times. The rearrangement joins TRBV2 to TRBJ2-4; 7 nucleotides match TRBD2. The length of the CDR3 is 15 residues. With V trimmed by 7 bases and J by 4 bases, 10 bases remained unmatched. Germline CDR1 is SNHLY and CDR2 is FYNNEI. CDR3 coding DNA: TGTGCCAGCATGCAACTAGCGCTAGGTAAAAACATTCAGTACTTC. It is translated as CASMQLALGKNIQYF.

This clonotype was detected only once. The chain combines TRBV28 with TRBJ2-3; 8 nucleotides line up with TRBD2. Germline lookup yields CDR1 MDHEN and CDR2 SYDVKM. V trimming: 7 bases; J trimming: 2 bases; junction bases outside the gene matches: 8. The CDR3 has 15 amino acids. CDR3 loop: CASTTGTSLTDTQYF. CDR3 nucleotide sequence: TGTGCCAGCACAACCGGGACTAGTCTCACAGATACGCAGTATTTT.

The sample holds many counts of this clonotype. The rearrangement uses TRBV4-3 and TRBJ1-1; D call uncertain. The CDR3 loop spans 16 amino acids. The ends were cut back, 1 base at V and 6 bases at J, with 18 bases in the middle. Germline loops: CDR1 LGHNA, CDR2 YSLEER. Written as DNA, the CDR3 is TGCGCCAGCAGCCAAGGGCTCGCGGCGGGTCTCGCTGAAGCTTTCTTT. It specifies CASSQGLAAGLAEAFF.

This clonotype was found a few times. The V gene is TRBV18, the J gene TRBJ2-3; TRBD2 agrees at 12 bases. This CDR3 region has 17 residues. Germline loops: CDR1 KGHSH, CDR2 LQKENI. The V segment lost 0 bases and the J segment 4 bases; nucleotides outside the gene matches: 5. As DNA, the CDR3 is TGTGCCAGCTCACCACCCCTAGCGGGGGGGCATCCAGATACGCAGTATTTT. This sequence encodes CASSPPLAGGHPDTQYF.

This clonotype was seen at least ten times. V usage is TRBV20-1 and J usage is TRBJ2-2; 15 bases align to TRBD2. Unmatched junction bases numbered 6, after V lost 0 bases and J lost 1 base. The CDR3 is 19 amino acids. Germline V gene sequence: CDR1 DFQATT, CDR2 SNEGSKA (reference sequence). As DNA, the CDR3 is TGCAGTGCTAGAGATGGGGGACTAGCGGGGGGAAGGAACACCGGGGAGCTGTTTTTT. Amino acids: CSARDGGLAGGRNTGELFF.

The chain uses TRBV4-3 and TRBJ2-1; TRBD2 is a possible D gene (6 bases). The CDR3 contains 15 residues. V dropped 1 base and J dropped 7 bases, with 14 bases sitting between them. Germline V gene data show CDR1 as LGHNA and CDR2 as YSLEER. This chain's CDR3 is CASSQGLAKSNEQFF. The CDR3, as DNA: TGCGCCAGCAGCCAAGGGCTAGCGAAGAGTAATGAGCAGTTCTTC.

The chain is built from TRBV20-1 and TRBJ2-1; maybe TRBD1 (6 bases). Trimming took off 5 bases at V and 4 bases at J, with 12 bases between the two ends. The CDR3 has 13 amino acids. Germline values: CDR1 DFQATT, CDR2 SNEGSKA (reference sequence). CDR3 sequence reads: CSAVRTGYNEQFF. The CDR3 DNA reads as TGCAGTGCTGTGCGTACAGGGTACAATGAGCAGTTCTTC.

The rearrangement uses TRBV20-1 and TRBJ2-5; 16 bases fit TRBD2. The CDR3 consists of 16 residues. CDR1 is DFQATT, CDR2 SNEGSKA, per germline (reference sequence). After removal of 6 bases from V and 6 bases from J, the junction contained 10 bases not matched to a gene. In DNA, the CDR3 is TGCAGTGCCCCGGGACTAGCGGGGGGGCCGAGGAAGACCCAGTACTTC. Amino acids: CSAPGLAGGPRKTQYF.